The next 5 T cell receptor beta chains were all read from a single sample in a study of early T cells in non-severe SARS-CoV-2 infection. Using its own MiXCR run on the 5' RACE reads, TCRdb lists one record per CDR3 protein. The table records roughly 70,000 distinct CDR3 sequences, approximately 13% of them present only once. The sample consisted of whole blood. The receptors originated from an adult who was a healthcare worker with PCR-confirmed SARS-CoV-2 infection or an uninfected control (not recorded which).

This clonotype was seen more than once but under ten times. The CDR3 protein is CASSQDLGAGLSGANVLTF. For the CDR3, the DNA is TGTGCCAGCAGCCAAGATCTAGGGGCAGGGCTCTCTGGGGCCAACGTCCTGACTTTC. The chain employs TRBV3-1 and TRBJ2-6; possible D gene TRBD1, 5 bases. Trimming stripped 0 bases from V and 0 bases from J, with 15 bases between. The CDR3 has 19 residues. In germline, CDR1 is LGHDT, CDR2 YNNKEL (reference sequence).

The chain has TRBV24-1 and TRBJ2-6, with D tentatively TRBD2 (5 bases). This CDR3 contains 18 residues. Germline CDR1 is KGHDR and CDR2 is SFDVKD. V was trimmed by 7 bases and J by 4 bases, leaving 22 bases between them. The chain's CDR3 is CATSATTRVVAGANVLTF. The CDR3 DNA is TGTGCCACCAGCGCGACTACACGGGTAGTGGCCGGGGCCAACGTCCTGACTTTC.

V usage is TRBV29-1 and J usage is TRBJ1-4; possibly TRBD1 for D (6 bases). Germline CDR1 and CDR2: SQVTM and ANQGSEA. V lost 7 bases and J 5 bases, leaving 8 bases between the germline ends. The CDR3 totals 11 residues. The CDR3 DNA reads TGCAGCGGACAGGAAAATGAAAAACTGTTTTTT. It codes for CSGQENEKLFF.

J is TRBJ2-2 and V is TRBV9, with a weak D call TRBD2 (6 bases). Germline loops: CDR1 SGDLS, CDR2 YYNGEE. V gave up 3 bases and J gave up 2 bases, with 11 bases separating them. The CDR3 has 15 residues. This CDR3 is CASSGAGTNTGELFF. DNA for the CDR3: TGTGCCAGCAGCGGGGCGGGAACCAACACCGGGGAGCTGTTTTTT.

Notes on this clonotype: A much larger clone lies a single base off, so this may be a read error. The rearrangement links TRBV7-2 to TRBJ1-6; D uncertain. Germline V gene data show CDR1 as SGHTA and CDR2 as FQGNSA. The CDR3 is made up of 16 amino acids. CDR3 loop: CASSLVRVSYNSSLHF. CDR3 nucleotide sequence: TGTGCCAGCAGCTTAGTCCGTGTGTCCTATAATTCATCCCTCCACTTT.